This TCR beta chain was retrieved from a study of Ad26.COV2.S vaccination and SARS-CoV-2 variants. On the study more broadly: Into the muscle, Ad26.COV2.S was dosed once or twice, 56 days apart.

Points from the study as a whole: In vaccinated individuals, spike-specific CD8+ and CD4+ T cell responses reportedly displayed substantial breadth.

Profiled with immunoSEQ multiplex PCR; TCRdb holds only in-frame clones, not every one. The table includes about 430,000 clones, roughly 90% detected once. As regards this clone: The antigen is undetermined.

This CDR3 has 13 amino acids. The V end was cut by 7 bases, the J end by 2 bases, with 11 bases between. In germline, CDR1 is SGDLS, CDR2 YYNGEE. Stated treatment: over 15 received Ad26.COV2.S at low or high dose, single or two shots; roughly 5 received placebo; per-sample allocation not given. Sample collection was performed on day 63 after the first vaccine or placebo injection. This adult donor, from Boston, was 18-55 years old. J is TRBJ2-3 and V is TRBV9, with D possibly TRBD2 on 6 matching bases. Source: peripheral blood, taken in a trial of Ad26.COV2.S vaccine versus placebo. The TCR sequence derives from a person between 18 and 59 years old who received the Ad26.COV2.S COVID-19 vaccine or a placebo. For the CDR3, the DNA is TGTGCCAGCGGGCGGGGCTCCACAGATACGCAGTATTTT. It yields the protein CASGRGSTDTQYF.